The present T cell receptor (beta chain) was sequenced within a study of blood T cells in healthy people across ages. Study results and caveats: The CMV status of each donor remained undetermined, and this could have confounded shifts in expanded clonotypes.

The length of the CDR3 is 16 residues. The V segment lost 4 bases and the J segment 7 bases; nucleotides outside the gene matches: 15. The germline V gene has CDR1 SGHAT and CDR2 FQNNGV. For every donor, a draw yielded around 10 milliliters of peripheral blood. The authors ran a second PCR of 7 to 11 cycles using a sample-barcoded 5' primer and a J-beta primer mix. TCRdb re-analysed the 5' RACE reads in MiXCR, keeping a single row per CDR3 protein. The sample has some 1.5 million distinct CDR3 sequences; roughly 28% are singletons. This clonotype appeared a few times. The antigen remains unidentified. The chain uses TRBV11-2 and TRBJ1-2; TRBD1 agrees at 7 bases. The TCR sequence derives from a woman aged 30 to 39 in good health. The sequenced sample consisted of blood. Here the CDR3 reads CASSSQGTSVVAGYTF. For the CDR3, the DNA is TGTGCCAGCAGCTCACAGGGGACGTCGGTCGTAGCTGGCTACACCTTC.